The T cell receptor beta chain described here comes from a study of cytomegalovirus exposure and HLA in healthy donors. Study outcomes and limitations: High sensitivity and specificity were reportedly achieved when the classifier diagnosed cytomegalovirus status. In a later analysis, a missense DCLRE1C variant was linked to TCR beta V- and J-gene trimming.

Germline CDR1 GTSNPN, CDR2 SVGIG (reference sequence). V was pared by 2 bases and J by 4 bases, with 11 bases between. CDR3 length: 13 residues. Use of 60 Vbeta and 13 Jbeta primers characterized the PCR. Generated by immunoSEQ multiplex PCR, the TCRdb table keeps only in-frame clones and is missing some. The table has around 170,000 clones, roughly 80% seen once. This clone was counted once. The target antigen is unknown. The chain is built from TRBV30 and TRBJ1-2; D is uncertain. The material sequenced was PBMCs. This TCR was sampled from a man in his fifties in good health and CMV-seronegative. The CDR3, as DNA: TGTGCCTGGAGTCTCCCCCTGAGCTATGGCTACACCTTC. It codes for CAWSLPLSYGYTF.